The 12 T cell receptor beta chains below all came from one sample that was sequenced in a study of CD8+CD57+ T cells in acquired aplastic anemia. Patients picked for sequencing had shown CD8+CD57+ cell expansion detected by flow cytometry. Template material for TCR beta VDJ and CDR3 profiling consisted of genomic DNA. TCRdb reanalysed the reads using MiXCR and keeps one entry per CDR3 protein. The sample shows 260,000 or so distinct CDR3 sequences, 70% to 85% of them seen only once. The specimen was sorted CD4+, CD8+, or CD8+CD57+ T cells (not recorded which) from PBMCs. The source of these receptors is a human donor with aplastic anemia.

The chain links TRBV20-1 to TRBJ2-7; D is ambiguous. The CDR3 runs to 12 residues. Trimming pared 5 bases from V and 5 bases from J, leaving 13 bases between. Per the germline V gene, CDR1 is DFQATT and CDR2 is SNEGSKA (reference sequence). The CDR3 nucleotides are TGCAGTGCTTCGACGGATGGCGACGAGCAGTACGTC. This encodes CSASTDGDEQYV.

This clonotype has just one count. Its ends do not fully match the called genes, so a read error is possible. The V and J genes are TRBV9 and TRBJ2-5; D may be TRBD1 (6 bases). CDR3 length: 15 residues. Germline V lookup: CDR1 SGDLS, CDR2 YYNGEE. DNA of the CDR3: TGTGCCAGCAGCTTAGCCCAAGGGACAAAGGAGACCGAGTACTTC. The encoded protein is CASSLAQGTKETEYF.

The chain is built from TRBV7-3 and TRBJ2-5; D ambiguous. The J call may be incorrect, as the DNA end agrees better with TRBJ2-3. The CDR3 is 11 amino acids. CDR1 and CDR2 from the germline V gene are SGHTA and FQGTGA. CDR3 nucleotides: TGTGCCAGCAGCTCAGTAGATACGCAGTATTTT. Protein sequence: CASSSVDTQYF.

In regard to this clonotype: A read error is likely, as this CDR3 ends without the conserved phenylalanine or tryptophan. The DNA is omitted, as the CDR3 cannot be located on it reliably, and the CDR3 follows TCRdb's listing. The chain has TRBV2 and TRBJ1-6; the table names TRBD1, a call not compared with the DNA. Germline assignment: CDR1 SNHLY and CDR2 FYNNEI. The CDR3 totals 16 residues, both ends included. The CDR3 sequence is CASSDGGIDEKFFGPV.

This clonotype was seen just once. At one boundary the junction diverges from the germline segment, which might be a read error. The chain has TRBV5-1 and TRBJ2-3; D may correspond to TRBD1 or TRBD2 (5 bases each). There are 13 residues in the CDR3. Germline lookup yields CDR1 SGHRS and CDR2 YFSETQ. The CDR3, as DNA: TGTGCCAGCAGCTTGGGGAGCAGGGCTACGCAGTATTTT. Protein product: CASSLGSRATQYF.

This chain joins TRBV7-6 and TRBJ1-1, with D possibly TRBD1 on 6 matching bases. The CDR3 sequence is 16 residues long. Germline assignment: CDR1 SGHVS and CDR2 FNYEAQ. Trimming shortened V by 1 base and J by 10 bases, and 22 bases separated the two germline ends. Written as DNA, the CDR3 is TGTGCCAGCAGCTTAGTACCCGGGGGGCGGTCTTTTGGAGCTTTCTTT. Protein: CASSLVPGGRSFGAFF.

A word on this clonotype: The conserved phenylalanine or tryptophan is not found at the CDR3 terminus, so this likely reflects a read error. The limits of the CDR3 on the DNA are not certain, so only TCRdb's listed CDR3 is given. The V call is TRBV7-6, the J call TRBJ2-3; the D call in the table, TRBD1, was not verified against the DNA. Germline CDR1 is SGHVS and CDR2 is FNYEAQ. From its first to its last residue, the CDR3 has 13 amino acids. CDR3: CASSFDVGTKENH.

At least ten counts were recorded for this clonotype. The chain recombines TRBV30 with TRBJ2-1; TRBD2 matches at 10 bases. The V and J ends lost 0 bases and 4 bases, in that order; junction bases with no gene match: 6. Germline lookup yields CDR1 GTSNPN and CDR2 SVGIG (reference sequence). This CDR3 is built from 16 residues. CDR3 DNA: TGTGCCTGGAGTGTACTAGGACTAGCGGCTTACAATGAGCAGTTCTTC. Residues: CAWSVLGLAAYNEQFF.

In the case of this clonotype: This clone may be a read error of a much larger clone one base away. It is likely a read error, because the conserved phenylalanine at the end of the CDR3 is missing. The limits of the CDR3 on the DNA are not certain, so only TCRdb's listed CDR3 is given. The CDR3 sequence is CASSVVVTGSTSG. The rearrangement uses TRBV7-9 and TRBJ2-3. The CDR3 numbers 13 amino acids, ends counted. Germline CDR1 reads SEHNR; CDR2 reads FQNEAQ (reference sequence).

The CDR3 spells CASSLEGQGNTEAFF. For the CDR3, the DNA is TGTGCCAGCAGCTTAGAGGGGCAAGGGAACACTGAAGCTTTCTTT. The chain is built from TRBV11-3 and TRBJ1-1; tentatively, D is TRBD1 (5 bases). The CDR3 contains 15 residues. Germline CDR1 SGHNT, CDR2 YENEEA. V lost 0 bases, J lost 1 base, and 9 bases lay in between.

A note on this clonotype: This CDR3 is missing its conserved last phenylalanine or tryptophan, likely due to a read error. No DNA is shown, since the ends of the CDR3 on it are uncertain; the CDR3 is the one TCRdb lists. V usage is TRBV7-3 and J usage is TRBJ2-1; TRBD2 reflects the table's D call only, with no check against the DNA. The CDR3 spans 13 residues, counting both ends. Germline CDR1 SGHTA, CDR2 FQGTGA. Here the CDR3 reads CASSLTKRGDHNE.

About this clonotype: Lacking the conserved final phenylalanine or tryptophan, this CDR3 likely reflects a read error. In nucleotides, the CDR3 is TGTGCGGCCAACGACCTGACTTCC. It codes for CAANDLTS. The V call is TRBV24-1, the J call TRBJ2-6; D is undetermined. The CDR3 totals 8 residues. Germline CDR1 reads KGHDR; CDR2 reads SFDVKD.